Following are 31 T cell receptor beta chains from one sample sequenced in a study of T cell responses to AZD1222 COVID-19 vaccine. Generated by immunoSEQ multiplex PCR, the TCRdb table keeps only in-frame clones and is missing some. The sample lists about 150,000 clones, about 90% seen once, with 7.5% to 9.5% in the top ten. Here the sequenced sample was peripheral blood, taken 28 days after the second dose of the MenACWY control vaccine. Every receptor here comes from an adult who received the MenACWY meningococcal vaccine as a control.

The chain couples TRBV7-8 to TRBJ1-2, with 7 bases that match TRBD1. V shed 1 base, J shed 8 bases, and the junction held 7 bases outside the gene matches. There are 14 residues in the CDR3. Germline loops: CDR1 SGHVS, CDR2 FQNEAQ. In DNA, the CDR3 is TGTGCCAGCAGCTTAGGGGGGACAGTCCGCGGCTACACCTTC. Translating it yields CASSLGGTVRGYTF.

About this clone: The sample carries other DNA sequences with the same CDR3. The chain has TRBV5-5 and TRBJ1-1; no firm D call. The CDR3 extends over 13 amino acids. The ends were cut back, 1 base at V and 1 base at J, with 5 bases in the middle. Germline CDR1 reads SGHKS; CDR2 reads YYEKEE (reference sequence). CDR3 in DNA: TGTGCCAGCAGCTTGATCCAGAACACTGAAGCTTTCTTT. Amino acids: CASSLIQNTEAFF.

For the CDR3, the DNA is TGTGCCAGCAGCCAAGGCGGACAGGGCGGCAATCAGCCCCAGCATTTT. Translating gives CASSQGGQGGNQPQHF. The chain is built from TRBV3-1 (or the pseudogene TRBV3-2) and TRBJ1-5; TRBD1 aligns across 8 bases. J was trimmed by 2 bases and V by 1 base; bases with no gene match: 4. The CDR3 consists of 16 residues. Germline CDR1 is LGHDT and CDR2 is YNNKEL (reference sequence).

The chain carries TRBV28 and TRBJ2-1; 12 nucleotides line up with TRBD2. V lost 4 bases to trimming and J lost 5 bases; unmatched junction nucleotides: 6. CDR1 MDHEN and CDR2 SYDVKM come from the germline V gene. CDR3 length equals 16 residues. CDR3 nucleotide sequence: TGTGCCAGCAGTTCGATCGGACTAGCGGGGCACAATGAGCAGTTCTTC. This codes for CASSSIGLAGHNEQFF.

V usage is TRBV29-1 and J usage is TRBJ1-1, with D unclear. V was trimmed by 6 bases and J by 1 base, leaving 6 bases between them. The CDR3 has 11 amino acids. From germline, CDR1 is SQVTM and CDR2 ANQGSEA. The CDR3 loop reads CSVTTNTEAFF. As DNA, the CDR3 is TGCAGCGTAACTACGAACACTGAAGCTTTCTTT.

This chain connects TRBV10-3 to TRBJ2-6; D is tentatively TRBD1 or TRBD2 (6 bases each). Trimming stripped 6 bases from V and 0 bases from J, with 9 bases between. The CDR3 runs 15 residues. CDR1 and CDR2 (germline): ENHRY, SYGVKD. The CDR3 reads CAIRGGHSGANVLTF. The CDR3, as DNA: TGTGCCATCAGGGGGGGCCACTCTGGGGCCAACGTCCTGACTTTC.

This chain uses TRBV14 with TRBJ1-4; D is ambiguous. The CDR3 sequence is 17 residues long. Germline V gives CDR1 SGHDN, CDR2 FVKESK. V gave up 0 bases and J gave up 0 bases, with 11 bases separating them. The CDR3, as DNA: TGTGCCAGCAGCCAAGAAACGGGAACCCCAACTAATGAAAAACTGTTTTTT. Protein product: CASSQETGTPTNEKLFF.

The V gene is TRBV11-2, the J gene TRBJ1-1, with 9 positions matching TRBD1. The CDR3 extends over 14 amino acids. V lost 4 bases to trimming and J lost 8 bases; unmatched junction nucleotides: 8. From germline, CDR1 is SGHAT and CDR2 FQNNGV. CDR3 nucleotide sequence: TGTGCCAGCAGCTCTGGACAGGGGCCCGTGGAAGCTTTCTTT. This sequence encodes CASSSGQGPVEAFF. The full variable domain, rest sourced from reference TRBV11-2 and TRBJ1-1, is EAGVAQSPRYKIIEKRQSVAFWCNPISGHATLYWYQQILGQGPKLLIQFQNNGVVDDSQLPKDRFSAERLKGVDSTLKIQPAKLEDSAVYLCASSSGQGPVEAFFGQGTRLTVV.

The chain is built from TRBV19 and TRBJ1-6; 8 positions match TRBD1. Germline CDR1 LNHDA, CDR2 SQIVND (reference sequence). J gave up 11 bases and V 0 bases, and 6 bases lay outside the gene matches. The CDR3 sequence is 15 residues long. CDR3 sequence: CASSIDRQGQTPLHF. In DNA, the CDR3 is TGTGCCAGTAGTATAGATCGACAGGGGCAGACACCCCTCCACTTT.

On this clone: Other DNA sequences in this specimen translate into the identical CDR3. The CDR3, as DNA: TGTGCCAGCAGCCCGTACACAGATACGCAGTATTTT. Protein: CASSPYTDTQYF. The chain combines TRBV7-2 with TRBJ2-3; no clear D. Germline CDR1 and CDR2: SGHTA and FQGNSA. The length of the CDR3 is 12 residues. The V end was cut by 5 bases, the J end by 2 bases, with 5 bases between.

The J gene is TRBJ2-1, the V gene TRBV1; the table names TRBD2, a call not compared with the DNA. TRBV1 is a known pseudogene. There are 14 residues in the CDR3. The chain's CDR3 is CTSSLTPINNEQFF. The CDR3 DNA reads as TGCACCAGCAGCCTGACTCCGATCAACAATGAGCAGTTCTTC.

V usage is TRBV10-1 and J usage is TRBJ1-1; D not certain. V was cut by 5 bases and J by 1 base, with 8 bases left in between. The CDR3 extends over 13 amino acids. Germline V CDR1 and CDR2: WNHNN, SYGVQD (reference sequence). The CDR3 region is CASSSSRNTEAFF. CDR3 sequence (DNA): TGCGCCAGCAGTAGTTCGAGGAACACTGAAGCTTTCTTT.

The chain couples TRBV28 to TRBJ1-1, with TRBD1 identical over 7 bases. Germline V CDR1 and CDR2: MDHEN, SYDVKM. J lost 9 bases, V lost 5 bases, and 18 bases had no gene match. The CDR3 length is 16 residues. CDR3: CASSLHQGGQILQAFF. The CDR3 bases are TGTGCCAGCAGTCTCCATCAGGGGGGCCAGATTCTACAAGCTTTCTTT.

The chain recombines TRBV29-1 with TRBJ1-6; 7 nucleotides agree with TRBD1. The CDR3 is made up of 14 amino acids. V shed 4 bases and J 7 bases; nucleotides not matched to a gene: 7. Germline V lookup: CDR1 SQVTM, CDR2 ANQGSEA. The CDR3 loop is CSVGQGEGNSPLHF. The DNA for the CDR3 is TGCAGCGTTGGCCAGGGGGAAGGCAATTCACCCCTCCACTTT.

The chain carries TRBV30 and TRBJ1-6, with D unresolved. CDR1 is GTSNPN and CDR2 is SVGIG in the germline V gene (reference sequence). CDR3 size: 11 residues. V was pared by 2 bases and J by 18 bases, with 14 bases between. CDR3 region: CAWSSLMEAHF. In DNA, the CDR3 is TGTGCCTGGAGTTCCCTAATGGAGGCCCACTTT. The full variable domain, completed using reference TRBV30 and TRBJ1-6, is SQTIHQWPATLVQPVGSPLSLECTVEGTSNPNLYWYRQAAGRGLQLLFYSVGIGQISSEVPQNLSASRPQDRQFILSSKKLLLSDSGFYLCAWSSLMEAHFGNGTRLTVT.

The V gene is TRBV19, the J gene TRBJ1-5; D is possibly TRBD1 (6 bases). The length of the CDR3 is 14 residues. Germline V gene lookup returns CDR1 LNHDA and CDR2 SQIVND (reference sequence). Trimming pared 7 bases from V and 7 bases from J, leaving 17 bases between. This chain's CDR3 is CASTLGRGGQPQHF. CDR3 nucleotides: TGTGCCAGTACCCTGGGCAGGGGTGGACAGCCCCAGCATTTT.

The chain joins TRBV7-9 to TRBJ2-1; TRBD2 matches 10 bases. Germline CDR1 reads SEHNR; CDR2 reads FQNEAQ (reference sequence). Unmatched junction bases numbered 6, after V lost 3 bases and J lost 1 base. This CDR3 is 17 amino acids long. Here the CDR3 DNA reads TGTGCCAGCAGCTTCGATAGCGGGGGGCCTTCCTACAATGAGCAGTTCTTC. Translated, it gives CASSFDSGGPSYNEQFF.

The CDR3 nucleotides are TGTGCCAGCAGCCAAGGACAGGGCGAAGGGGAGACCCAGTACTTC. Translating it yields CASSQGQGEGETQYF. The chain recombines TRBV3-1 (or the pseudogene TRBV3-2) with TRBJ2-5; TRBD1 matches at 7 bases. This CDR3 comprises 15 residues. Germline CDR1 and CDR2: LGHDT and YNNKEL (reference sequence). The V segment lost 1 base and the J segment 5 bases; nucleotides outside the gene matches: 7.

V and J are TRBV3-1 (or the pseudogene TRBV3-2) and TRBJ1-1; tentative D call: TRBD1 (6 bases). V was pared by 5 bases and J by 6 bases, with 13 bases between. The CDR3 spans 13 residues. Germline loops: CDR1 LGHDT, CDR2 YNNKEL (reference sequence). The CDR3 loop reads CASSEQGRPEAFF. DNA for the CDR3: TGTGCCAGCAGCGAACAGGGTCGGCCTGAAGCTTTCTTT.

Details on this clone: Other DNA sequences in the same sample also yield this CDR3. CDR3 sequence (DNA): TGTGCCAGCAGCAAAATACAGGGAATGAACACTGAAGCTTTCTTT. It translates to CASSKIQGMNTEAFF. The V gene is TRBV11-2, the J gene TRBJ1-1; possible D gene TRBD1, 6 bases. This CDR3 contains 15 residues. Trimming cost V 5 bases and J 0 bases, with 13 bases left between them. In germline, CDR1 is SGHAT, CDR2 FQNNGV.

This rearrangement joins TRBV6-6 to TRBJ2-1, with 9 positions matching TRBD2. Trimming removed 6 bases from V and 1 base from J; junction bases left unmatched: 7. The CDR3 is 16 residues long. The germline V gene encodes CDR1 MNHNY and CDR2 SVGAGI (reference sequence). The DNA of the CDR3 is TGTGCCAGCAGCCCCCTAGCGGGGCGATCCTACAATGAGCAGTTCTTC. It yields the protein CASSPLAGRSYNEQFF.

This chain connects TRBV4-1 to TRBJ1-4; D unresolved. Germline V gene sequence: CDR1 MGHRA, CDR2 YSYEKL. Trimming shortened V by 0 bases and J by 4 bases, and 9 bases separated the two germline ends. This CDR3 is 15 amino acids long. The CDR3 loop reads CASSQDGRNNEKLFF. CDR3 in DNA: TGCGCCAGCAGCCAAGATGGGAGGAATAATGAAAAACTGTTTTTT.

The V and J genes are TRBV5-6 and TRBJ2-6; TRBD1 or TRBD2 may be the D gene (5 bases each). The CDR3 has 17 residues. The V gene lost 4 bases and the J gene lost 0 bases, with 14 bases spanning the gap. Germline assignment: CDR1 SGHDT and CDR2 YYEEEE. The CDR3, as DNA: TGTGCCAGCAGCCCGAGGGGACGGCTCTCTGGGGCCAACGTCCTGACTTTC. This gives the protein CASSPRGRLSGANVLTF. The whole variable domain, filled in from reference TRBV5-6 and TRBJ2-6, reads DAGVTQSPTHLIKTRGQQVTLRCSPKSGHDTVSWYQQALGQGPQFIFQYYEEEERQRGNFPDRFSGHQFPNYSSELNVNALLLGDSALYLCASSPRGRLSGANVLTFGAGSRLTVL.

On this clone: Relative to the germline gene, one junction end is altered; a read error may explain this. V is TRBV24-1 and J is TRBJ2-5; D possibly uses TRBD1 or TRBD2 (6 bases each). There are 12 residues in the CDR3. The germline CDR1 and CDR2 sequences are KGHDR and SFDVKD. The CDR3 is CATSGGRETQYF. In nucleotides, the CDR3 is TGTGCCACAAGTGGGGGGCGGGAGACCCAGTACTTC.

V and J are TRBV5-6 and TRBJ1-5; TRBD1 aligns across 8 bases. This CDR3 is 15 amino acids long. The germline V gene has CDR1 SGHDT and CDR2 YYEEEE. With V trimmed by 0 bases and J by 6 bases, 5 bases remained unmatched. The CDR3 DNA is TGTGCCAGCAGCTTGGGGCAGGGGGCTGTTCAGCCCCAGCATTTT. Translated: CASSLGQGAVQPQHF. The variable domain in full, completed from reference TRBV5-6 and TRBJ1-5, reads DAGVTQSPTHLIKTRGQQVTLRCSPKSGHDTVSWYQQALGQGPQFIFQYYEEEERQRGNFPDRFSGHQFPNYSSELNVNALLLGDSALYLCASSLGQGAVQPQHFGDGTRLSIL.

J is TRBJ1-3 and V is TRBV9; D ambiguous. CDR1 is SGDLS and CDR2 is YYNGEE in the germline V gene. The germline V and J ends were trimmed by 4 bases and 0 bases, with 14 bases remaining between them. The CDR3 is 16 residues long. The CDR3 protein is CASSHPPDGSGNTIYF. The CDR3 coding sequence is TGTGCCAGCAGCCACCCCCCGGACGGCTCTGGAAACACCATATATTTT. The full variable domain, its missing parts supplied by reference TRBV9 and TRBJ1-3, is DSGVTQTPKHLITATGQRVTLRCSPRSGDLSVYWYQQSLDQGLQFLIQYYNGEERAKGNILERFSAQQFPDLHSELNLSSLELGDSALYFCASSHPPDGSGNTIYFGEGSWLTVV.

J is TRBJ2-7 and V is TRBV6-5; 9 positions agree with TRBD1. Germline V lookup: CDR1 MNHEY, CDR2 SVGAGI. The CDR3 is made up of 14 amino acids. Unmatched junction bases numbered 10, after V lost 7 bases and J lost 6 bases. In DNA form, the CDR3 reads TGTGCCAGCAAAGCCGGGACAGGGACTGGCGAGCAGTACTTC. It is translated as CASKAGTGTGEQYF.

The gene calls are TRBV29-1 and TRBJ1-1; weak D call: TRBD1 (5 bases). CDR1 is SQVTM and CDR2 is ANQGSEA in the germline V gene. Trimming removed 7 bases from V and 2 bases from J, with 14 bases in between. The CDR3 length is 13 residues. The CDR3 DNA sequence: TGCAGCGCCCAGGGTCGGGCAAACACTGAAGCTTTCTTT. Residues: CSAQGRANTEAFF.

The chain links TRBV15 to TRBJ1-5; D is perhaps TRBD1 (6 bases). CDR1 and CDR2 from the germline V gene are LNHNV and YYDKDF (reference sequence). The CDR3 runs to 15 residues. With 1 base removed from V and 4 bases from J, the gap between germline ends came to 11 bases. The CDR3 DNA reads as TGTGCCACCAGCAGAGCAGCAGGGGAAAATCAGCCCCAGCATTTT. This codes for CATSRAAGENQPQHF.

The chain employs TRBV7-9 and TRBJ1-1; 7 nucleotides match TRBD1. The length of the CDR3 is 14 residues. Germline loops: CDR1 SEHNR, CDR2 FQNEAQ (reference sequence). Unmatched junction bases numbered 7, after V lost 4 bases and J lost 5 bases. CDR3 loop: CASSSYDRATEAFF. CDR3 coding DNA: TGTGCCAGCAGCTCGTATGACAGGGCGACTGAAGCTTTCTTT. Filled out from reference TRBV7-9 and TRBJ1-1, the complete variable domain reads DTGVSQNPRHKITKRGQNVTFRCDPISEHNRLYWYRQTLGQGPEFLTYFQNEAQLEKSRLLSDRFSAERPKGSFSTLEIQRTEQGDSAMYLCASSSYDRATEAFFGQGTRLTVV.

The chain uses TRBV7-2 and TRBJ2-3; D is unresolved. With 1 base removed from V and 6 bases from J, the gap between germline ends came to 17 bases. The CDR3 loop spans 16 amino acids. The germline V gene encodes CDR1 SGHTA and CDR2 FQGNSA. CDR3 nucleotides: TGTGCCAGCAGCTTAGGCGGTTCCCTTGTGGGCGATACGCAGTATTTT. Encoded protein: CASSLGGSLVGDTQYF.